This T cell receptor (beta chain) was found in a study of Graves' ophthalmopathy and Graves' hyperthyroidism. This clonotype came up many times. Its antigen is not identified. Each diagnosis was determined on the basis of clinical symptoms, serum thyroxine, TRAb, thyroid ultrasound and orbital computed tomography. V lost 5 bases and J lost 2, with 10 bases in between. The germline V gene has CDR1 SEHNR and CDR2 FQNEAQ (reference sequence). CDR3 length: 13 residues. General study findings and limits: Blood was where most expanded thyroid clonotypes above 0.001 frequency also turned up. The model's ophthalmopathy progression predictions had roughly 69% sensitivity and 72% to 75% specificity.

RNA transcripts were the template, and TCR beta CDR3 regions were amplified from them. Second-round multiplex PCR came after a first-round RT-PCR that employed HTBI primers. MiXCR, applied by TCRdb to the multiplex PCR reads, yields one record per CDR3 protein. The table records more than 1,000,000 distinct CDR3 sequences, roughly two fifths of them present only once. The sample comprised peripheral blood or thyroid tissue (not recorded which). The chain has TRBV7-9 and TRBJ2-7; D call uncertain. The receptor was derived from an adult man with Graves' hyperthyroidism. The CDR3 DNA follows: TGTGCCAGCAGCCGAGTGGGTCCCTACGAGCAGTACTTC. Its translation: CASSRVGPYEQYF.